This TCR beta chain was profiled in a study of blood T cells in healthy people across ages. Study conclusions and caveats: Per million T cells, the diversity of TCR beta decreased roughly linearly as age advanced.

It was with a sample-barcoded 5' primer and a J-beta primer mix that a second PCR of about 6 to 12 cycles was run. TCRdb re-analysed the 5' RACE reads in MiXCR, keeping a single row per CDR3 protein. Seen here are roughly 570,000 distinct CDR3 sequences, 25% to 30% observed once, and the top ten hold approximately 18%. On this clonotype: Its target is unknown.

This CDR3 is 13 amino acids long. Between the trimmed V and J ends, which lost 5 bases and 13 bases, there was a span of 19 bases. The sample was blood. The TCR comes from a woman in her 70s in good health. The V gene is TRBV12-3 or TRBV12-4, the J gene TRBJ2-3, with D perhaps matching TRBD1 (5 bases). CDR3 residues: CASSRQITDVEYF. In nucleotides, the CDR3 is TGTGCCAGCAGTAGACAGATCACAGATGTGGAGTATTTT.